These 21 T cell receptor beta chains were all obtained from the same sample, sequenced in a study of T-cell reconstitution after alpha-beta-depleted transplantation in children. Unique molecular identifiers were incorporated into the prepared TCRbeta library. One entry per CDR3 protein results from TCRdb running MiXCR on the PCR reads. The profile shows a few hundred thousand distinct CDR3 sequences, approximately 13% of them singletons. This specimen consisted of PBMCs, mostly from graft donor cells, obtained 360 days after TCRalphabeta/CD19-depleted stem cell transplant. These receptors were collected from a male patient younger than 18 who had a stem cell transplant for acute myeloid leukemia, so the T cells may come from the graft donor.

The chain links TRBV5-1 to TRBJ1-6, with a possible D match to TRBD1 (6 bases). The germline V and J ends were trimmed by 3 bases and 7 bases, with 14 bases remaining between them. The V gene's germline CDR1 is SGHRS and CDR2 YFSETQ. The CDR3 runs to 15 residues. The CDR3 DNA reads TGCGCCAGCAGCTCCCAGACTACAGGGAATTCACCCCTCCACTTT. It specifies CASSSQTTGNSPLHF.

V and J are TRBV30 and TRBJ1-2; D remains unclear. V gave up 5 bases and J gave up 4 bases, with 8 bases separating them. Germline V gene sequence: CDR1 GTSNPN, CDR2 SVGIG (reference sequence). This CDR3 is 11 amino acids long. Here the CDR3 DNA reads TGTGCCTGGTATGAGGTCTATGGCTACACCTTC. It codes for CAWYEVYGYTF. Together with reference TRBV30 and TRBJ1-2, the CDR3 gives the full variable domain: SQTIHQWPATLVQPVGSPLSLECTVEGTSNPNLYWYRQAAGRGLQLLFYSVGIGQISSEVPQNLSASRPQDRQFILSSKKLLLSDSGFYLCAWYEVYGYTFGSGTRLTVV.

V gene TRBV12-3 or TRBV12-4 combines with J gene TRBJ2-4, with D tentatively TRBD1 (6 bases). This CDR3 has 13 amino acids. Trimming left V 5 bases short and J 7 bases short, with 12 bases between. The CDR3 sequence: CASSHGTMNIQYF. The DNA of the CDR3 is TGTGCCAGCAGTCACGGGACAATGAACATTCAGTACTTC.

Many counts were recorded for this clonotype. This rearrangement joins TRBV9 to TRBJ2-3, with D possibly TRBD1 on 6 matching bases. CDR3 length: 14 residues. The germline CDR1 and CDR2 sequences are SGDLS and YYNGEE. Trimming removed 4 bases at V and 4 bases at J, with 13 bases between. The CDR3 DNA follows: TGTGCCAGCAGCCTAGGGGGTACTGCAGATACGCAGTATTTT. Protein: CASSLGGTADTQYF.

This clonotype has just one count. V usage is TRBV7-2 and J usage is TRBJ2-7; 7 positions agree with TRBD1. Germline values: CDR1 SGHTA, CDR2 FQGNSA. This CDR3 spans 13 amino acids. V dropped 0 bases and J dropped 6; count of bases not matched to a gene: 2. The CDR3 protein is CASSLATGFEQYF. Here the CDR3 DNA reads TGTGCCAGCAGCTTAGCGACAGGGTTCGAGCAGTACTTC.

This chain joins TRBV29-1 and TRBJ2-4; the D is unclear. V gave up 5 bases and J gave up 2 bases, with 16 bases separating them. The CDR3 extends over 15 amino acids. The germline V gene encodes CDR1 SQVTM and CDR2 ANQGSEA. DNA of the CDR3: TGCAGCGTTTTCCTCTCAATGCGACCCAAAAACATTCAGTACTTC. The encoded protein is CSVFLSMRPKNIQYF.

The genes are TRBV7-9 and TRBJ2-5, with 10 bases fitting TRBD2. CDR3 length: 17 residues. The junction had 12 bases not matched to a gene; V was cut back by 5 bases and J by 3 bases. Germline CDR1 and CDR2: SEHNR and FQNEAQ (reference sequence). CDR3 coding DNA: TGTGCCAGCAGCCAACGGCTGGTAGCGGGAGGTGAAGAGACCCAGTACTTC. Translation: CASSQRLVAGGEETQYF.

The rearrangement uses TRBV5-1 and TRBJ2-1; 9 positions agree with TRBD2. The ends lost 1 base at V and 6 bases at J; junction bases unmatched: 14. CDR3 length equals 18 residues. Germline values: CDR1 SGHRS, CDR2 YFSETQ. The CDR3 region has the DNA TGCGCCAGCAGCTTGTGGGGGGTAGCGGGAGAGGCCACCAATGAGCAGTTCTTC. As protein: CASSLWGVAGEATNEQFF.

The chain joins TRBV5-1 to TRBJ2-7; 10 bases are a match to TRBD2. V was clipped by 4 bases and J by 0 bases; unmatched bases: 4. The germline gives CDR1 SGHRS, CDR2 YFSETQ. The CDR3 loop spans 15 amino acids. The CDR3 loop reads CASSRLAGFSYEQYF. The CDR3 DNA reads TGCGCCAGCAGCCGACTAGCGGGCTTCTCCTACGAGCAGTACTTC.

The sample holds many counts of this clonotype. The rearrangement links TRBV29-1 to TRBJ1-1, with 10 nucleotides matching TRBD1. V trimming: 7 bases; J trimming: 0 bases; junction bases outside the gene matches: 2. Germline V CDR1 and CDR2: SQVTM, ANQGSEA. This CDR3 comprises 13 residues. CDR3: CSADRGLNTEAFF. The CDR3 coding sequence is TGCAGCGCCGACAGGGGGCTGAACACTGAAGCTTTCTTT.

The chain's CDR3 is CSAAGMQLAKNIQYF. The CDR3 DNA follows: TGCAGTGCGGCCGGGATGCAACTAGCCAAAAACATTCAGTACTTC. The rearrangement links TRBV20-1 to TRBJ2-4; D possibly corresponds to TRBD2 (5 bases). V lost 6 bases and J 0 bases, leaving 15 bases between the germline ends. CDR1 and CDR2 from the germline V gene are DFQATT and SNEGSKA (reference sequence). This CDR3 comprises 15 residues.

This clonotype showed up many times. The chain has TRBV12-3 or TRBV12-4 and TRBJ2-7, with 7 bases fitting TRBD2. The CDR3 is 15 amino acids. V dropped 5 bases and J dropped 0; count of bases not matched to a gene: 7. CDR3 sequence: CASSRTGTISYEQYF. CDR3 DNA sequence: TGTGCCAGCAGTCGCACCGGGACTATCTCCTACGAGCAGTACTTC.

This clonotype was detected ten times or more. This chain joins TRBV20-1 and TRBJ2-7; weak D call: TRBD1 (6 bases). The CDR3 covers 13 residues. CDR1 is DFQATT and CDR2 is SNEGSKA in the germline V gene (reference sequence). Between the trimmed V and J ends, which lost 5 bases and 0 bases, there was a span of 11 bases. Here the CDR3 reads CSAYQGSSYEQYF. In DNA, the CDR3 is TGCAGTGCTTACCAGGGGAGCTCCTACGAGCAGTACTTC.

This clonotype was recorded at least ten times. CDR3 nucleotides: TGTGCCAGCAGCGTAGATGAGGGGAACACTGAAGCTTTCTTT. Translation gives CASSVDEGNTEAFF. This chain connects TRBV9 to TRBJ1-1, with no clear D. The V and J ends lost 0 bases and 1 base respectively, with 7 bases between them. This CDR3 has 14 residues. Germline CDR1 and CDR2: SGDLS and YYNGEE.

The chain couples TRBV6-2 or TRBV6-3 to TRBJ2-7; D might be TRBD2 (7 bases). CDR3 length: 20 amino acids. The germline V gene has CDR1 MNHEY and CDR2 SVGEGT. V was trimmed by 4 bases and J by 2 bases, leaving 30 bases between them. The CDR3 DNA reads TGTGCCAGCAGTTTCCAGTGGGGGGGCCCCGATTATATGGATGCCTACGAGCAGTACTTC. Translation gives CASSFQWGGPDYMDAYEQYF.

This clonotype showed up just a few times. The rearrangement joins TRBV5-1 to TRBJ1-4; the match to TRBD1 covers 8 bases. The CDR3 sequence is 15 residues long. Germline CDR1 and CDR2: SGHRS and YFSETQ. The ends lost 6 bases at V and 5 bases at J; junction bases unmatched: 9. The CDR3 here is CASTSHGTGNEKLFF. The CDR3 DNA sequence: TGCGCCAGCACCTCTCATGGGACAGGAAATGAAAAACTGTTTTTT. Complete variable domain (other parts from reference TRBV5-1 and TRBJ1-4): KAGVTQTPRYLIKTRGQQVTLSCSPISGHRSVSWYQQTPGQGLQFLFEYFSETQRNKGNFPGRFSGRQFSNSRSEMNVSTLELGDSALYLCASTSHGTGNEKLFFGSGTQLSVL.

The CDR3 loop is CASSLAGLAGNLDTGELFF. The CDR3 region has the DNA TGTGCCAGCAGCTTAGCGGGACTAGCGGGAAATCTCGACACCGGGGAGCTGTTTTTT. The V gene is TRBV7-2, the J gene TRBJ2-2, with 13 positions matching TRBD2. J was trimmed by 3 bases and V by 0 bases; bases with no gene match: 7. The CDR3 runs 19 residues. The germline CDR1 and CDR2 sequences are SGHTA and FQGNSA.

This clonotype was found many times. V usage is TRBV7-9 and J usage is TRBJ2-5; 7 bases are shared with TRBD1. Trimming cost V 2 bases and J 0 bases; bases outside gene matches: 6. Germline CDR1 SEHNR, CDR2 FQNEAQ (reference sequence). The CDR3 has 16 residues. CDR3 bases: TGTGCCAGCAGCTTATTAGGGGGCTTTGACCAAGAGACCCAGTACTTC. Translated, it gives CASSLLGGFDQETQYF.

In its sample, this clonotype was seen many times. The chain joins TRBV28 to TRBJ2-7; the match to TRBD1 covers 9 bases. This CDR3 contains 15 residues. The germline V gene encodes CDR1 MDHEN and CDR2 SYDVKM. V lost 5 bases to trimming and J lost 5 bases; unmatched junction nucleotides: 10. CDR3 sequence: CASSAPGQGSHEQYF. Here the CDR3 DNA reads TGTGCCAGCAGTGCCCCGGGACAGGGTTCCCACGAGCAGTACTTC.

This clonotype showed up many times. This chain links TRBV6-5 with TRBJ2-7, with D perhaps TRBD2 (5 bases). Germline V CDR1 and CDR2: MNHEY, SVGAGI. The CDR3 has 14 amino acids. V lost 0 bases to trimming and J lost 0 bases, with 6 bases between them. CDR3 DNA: TGTGCCAGCAGTTACTCCGGACTCTCCTACGAGCAGTACTTC. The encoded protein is CASSYSGLSYEQYF.

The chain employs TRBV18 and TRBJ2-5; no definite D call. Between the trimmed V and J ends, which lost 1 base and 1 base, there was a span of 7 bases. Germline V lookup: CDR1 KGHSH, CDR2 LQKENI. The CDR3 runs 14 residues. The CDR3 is CASSPLATQETQYF. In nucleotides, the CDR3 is TGTGCCAGCTCACCACTGGCGACCCAAGAGACCCAGTACTTC.